These T cell receptor beta chains were read from a single sample in a study of blood T cell repertoires in COVID-19. Clones were read by immunoSEQ multiplex PCR, and TCRdb kept only the in-frame ones, dropping some. The sample lists 90,000 to 120,000 clones, more than 70% occurring once. Sample: peripheral blood. These receptors were collected from a man aged 45-65 years with active or convalescent COVID-19. CDR3s include the opening cysteine and the closing phenylalanine or tryptophan. D genes are given only for firm matches.

13	TRBV7-9	TRBJ1-2	NA	TGTGCCAGCAGATTCGACAGCAACTATGGCTACACCTTC	CASRFDSNYGYTF
21	TRBV21-1	TRBJ2-7	NA	TGTGCCAGCAGCAAAGTCCCCCGAGGGGGCCGGGACAGGGCAAGAGTCTACGAGCAGTACTTC	CASSKVPRGGRDRARVYEQYF
15	TRBV5-5	TRBJ1-1	TRBD1	TGTGCCAGCAGGCCGGTAGACAGGGATGTCACTGAAGCTTTCTTT	CASRPVDRDVTEAFF
15	TRBV19	TRBJ1-2	NA	TGTGCCAGTAGTGTCGGGACTCTCTCTAACTATGGCTACACCTTC	CASSVGTLSNYGYTF
17	TRBV3-1/TRBV3-2	TRBJ1-2	TRBD1	TGTGCCAGCAGCCAGCGGGCCAGACAGGGAAGGGGCTATGGCTACACCTTC	CASSQRARQGRGYGYTF
14	TRBV27	TRBJ2-7	TRBD1	TGTGCCAGCAGTTCACAGGGGTCGGGTTACGAGCAGTACTTC	CASSSQGSGYEQYF
15	TRBV27	TRBJ2-7	TRBD2	TGTGCCAGCAGCCTAACCGGACTAGTACTCAACGAGCAGTACTTC	CASSLTGLVLNEQYF
14	TRBV6-5	TRBJ2-5	NA	TGTGCCAGCGGGCGGGGGCCCACTCAAGAGACCCAGTACTTC	CASGRGPTQETQYF
15	TRBV2	TRBJ1-4	TRBD1	TGTGCCAGCAGTGAACTTCGAGGAGGGGGCGAAAAACTGTTTTTT	CASSELRGGGEKLFF
16	TRBV5-1	TRBJ2-2	TRBD2	TGCGCCAGCAGCCCTGGGACTAGCGGGAGAACCGGGGAGCTGTTTTTT	CASSPGTSGRTGELFF
15	TRBV5-1	TRBJ2-4	NA	TGCGCCAGCAGCCCCATGGGGGGGGGCCAAAACATTCAGTACTTC	CASSPMGGGQNIQYF
16	TRBV11-2	TRBJ2-1	TRBD2	TGTGCCAGCAGCTTAAACCCGGGACTAGCGGGACCCTGGCAGTTCTTC	CASSLNPGLAGPWQFF
14	TRBV5-6	TRBJ1-2	TRBD1	TGTGCCAGCAGCCGTGACAGGGCCTCCTATGGCTACACCTTC	CASSRDRASYGYTF
15	TRBV3-1/TRBV3-2	TRBJ2-1	TRBD2	TGTGCCAGCAGCCCGCGGACTAGCGGCTACAATGAGCAGTTCTTC	CASSPRTSGYNEQFF
12	TRBV28	TRBJ1-1	NA	TGTGCCAGCAGTTTCTATAACACTGAAGCTTTCTTT	CASSFYNTEAFF
13	TRBV7-9	TRBJ2-7	TRBD1	TGTGCCAGCAGCCGGGGACAGTTCTACGAGCAGTACTTC	CASSRGQFYEQYF
14	TRBV28	TRBJ1-3	NA	TGTGCCAGCACCCCGGGGGGCTCTGGAAACACCATATATTTT	CASTPGGSGNTIYF
14	TRBV19	TRBJ2-2	NA	TGTGCCAGTAGTGTTAGCGGGAACACCGGGGAGCTGTTTTTT	CASSVSGNTGELFF
17	TRBV14	TRBJ2-1	NA	TGTGCCAGCAGCCATCGTGGGTGGGTCACCTTCAGCGAGGAGCAGTTCTTC	CASSHRGWVTFSEEQFF
15	TRBV7-9	TRBJ1-6	NA	TGTGCCAGCAGCTTAGCATCAACTTTAAATTCACCCCTCCACTTT	CASSLASTLNSPLHF